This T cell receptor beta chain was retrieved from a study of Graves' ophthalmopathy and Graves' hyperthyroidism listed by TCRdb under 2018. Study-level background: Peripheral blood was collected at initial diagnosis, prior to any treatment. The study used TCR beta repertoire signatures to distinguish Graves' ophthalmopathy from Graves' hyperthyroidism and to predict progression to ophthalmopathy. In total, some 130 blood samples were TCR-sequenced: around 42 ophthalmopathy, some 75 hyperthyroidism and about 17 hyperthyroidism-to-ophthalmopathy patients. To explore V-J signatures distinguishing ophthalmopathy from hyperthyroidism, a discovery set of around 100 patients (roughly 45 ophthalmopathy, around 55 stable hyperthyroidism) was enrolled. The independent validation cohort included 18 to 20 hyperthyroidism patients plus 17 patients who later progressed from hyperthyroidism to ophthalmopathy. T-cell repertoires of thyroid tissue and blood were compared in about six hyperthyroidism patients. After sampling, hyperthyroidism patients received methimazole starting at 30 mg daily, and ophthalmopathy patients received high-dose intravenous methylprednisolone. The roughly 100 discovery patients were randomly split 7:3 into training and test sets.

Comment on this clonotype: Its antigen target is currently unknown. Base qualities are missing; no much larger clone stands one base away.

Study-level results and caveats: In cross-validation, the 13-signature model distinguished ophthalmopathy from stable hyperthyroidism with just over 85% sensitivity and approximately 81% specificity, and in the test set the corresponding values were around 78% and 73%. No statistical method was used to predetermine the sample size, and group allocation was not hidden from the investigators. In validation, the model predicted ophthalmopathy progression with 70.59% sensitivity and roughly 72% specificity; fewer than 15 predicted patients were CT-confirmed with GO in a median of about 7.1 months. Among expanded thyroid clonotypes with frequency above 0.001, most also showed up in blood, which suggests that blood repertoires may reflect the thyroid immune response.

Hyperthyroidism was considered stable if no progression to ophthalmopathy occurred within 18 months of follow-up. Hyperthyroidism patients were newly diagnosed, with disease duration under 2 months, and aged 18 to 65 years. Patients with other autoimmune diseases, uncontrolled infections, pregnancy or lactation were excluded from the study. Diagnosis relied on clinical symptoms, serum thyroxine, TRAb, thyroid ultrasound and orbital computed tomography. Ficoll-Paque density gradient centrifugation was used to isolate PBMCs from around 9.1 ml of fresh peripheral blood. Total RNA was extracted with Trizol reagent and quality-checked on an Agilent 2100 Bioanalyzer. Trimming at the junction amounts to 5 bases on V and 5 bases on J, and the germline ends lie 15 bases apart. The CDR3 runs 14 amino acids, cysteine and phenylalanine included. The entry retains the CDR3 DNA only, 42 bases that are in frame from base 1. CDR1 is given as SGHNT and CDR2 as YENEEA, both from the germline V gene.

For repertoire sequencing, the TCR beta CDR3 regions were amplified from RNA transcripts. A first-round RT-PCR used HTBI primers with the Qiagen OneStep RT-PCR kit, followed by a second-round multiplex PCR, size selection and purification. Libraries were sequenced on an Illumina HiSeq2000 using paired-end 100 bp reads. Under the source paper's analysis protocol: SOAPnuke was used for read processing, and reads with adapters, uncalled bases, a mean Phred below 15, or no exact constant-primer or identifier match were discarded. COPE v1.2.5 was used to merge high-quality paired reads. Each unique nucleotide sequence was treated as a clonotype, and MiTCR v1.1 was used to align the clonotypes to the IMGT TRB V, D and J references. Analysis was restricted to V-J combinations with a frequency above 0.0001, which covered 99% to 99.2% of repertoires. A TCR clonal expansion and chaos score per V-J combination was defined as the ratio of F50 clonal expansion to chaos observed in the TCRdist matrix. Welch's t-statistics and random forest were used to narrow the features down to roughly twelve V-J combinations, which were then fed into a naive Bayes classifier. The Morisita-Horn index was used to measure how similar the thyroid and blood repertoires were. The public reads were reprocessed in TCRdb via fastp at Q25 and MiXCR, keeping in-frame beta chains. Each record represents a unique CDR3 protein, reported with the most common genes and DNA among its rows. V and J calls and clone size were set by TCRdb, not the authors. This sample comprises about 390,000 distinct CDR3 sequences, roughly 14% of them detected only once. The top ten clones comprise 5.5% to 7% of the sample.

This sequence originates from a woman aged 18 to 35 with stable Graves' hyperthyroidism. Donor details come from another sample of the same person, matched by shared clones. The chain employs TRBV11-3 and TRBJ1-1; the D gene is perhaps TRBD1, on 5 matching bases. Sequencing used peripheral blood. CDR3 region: CASSTQRGGTEAFF. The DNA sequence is TGTGCCAGCAGCACACAACGCGGGGGGACTGAAGCTTTCTTT. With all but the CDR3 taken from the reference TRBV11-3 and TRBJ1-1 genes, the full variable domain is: EAGVVQSPRYKIIEKKQPVAFWCNPISGHNTLYWYLQNLGQGPELLIRYENEEAVDDSQLPKDRFSAERLKGVDSTLKIQPAELGDSAVYLCASSTQRGGTEAFFGQGTRLTVV.